The present entry profiles one TCR beta chain with its context. Its target is unknown. Cells designated naive CD8 were CD45RO-negative and were positively selected for CCR7, with terminally differentiated effector memory CD45RA+ cells excluded. The record originates from a study of shared clonotypes between healthy human individuals. Background on the study: Donors were a couple of women and three men aged 18 to 49. Every donor yielded three CD4 naive, three CD4 memory, two CD8 naive and one CD8 memory plate. Study findings and constraints: Clonotypes shared by all four donors outscored non-shared clonotypes in generation probability.

V gave up 4 bases and J gave up 2 bases, with 12 bases separating them. The CDR3 is 14 residues long. CDR1 MNHEY and CDR2 SMNVEV come from the germline V gene (reference sequence). Assay execution proceeded at the deep level. Repertoires were generated with immunoSEQ multiplex PCR, while TCRdb's copy carries only in-frame clones and drops some. Among over 750,000 clones, approximately 97% were seen once, and the ten largest hold about 0.25%. The clonotype was recovered from a man between 25 and 39 years old in good health. The J gene is TRBJ2-7, the V gene TRBV27; maybe TRBD1 (7 bases). The specimen was naive CD8+ T cells sorted from blood. The CDR3 here is CASSSRGRTYEQYF. For the CDR3, the DNA is TGTGCCAGCAGTTCCAGGGGGAGGACCTACGAGCAGTACTTC.